This is a list of T cell receptor beta chains from one sample in a study of OX40 agonist ivuxolimab in advanced cancers. Data came from immunoSEQ multiplex PCR; TCRdb stores just in-frame clones and leaves some out. The data contain fewer than 85,000 clones, 60% to 80% of them seen just once; the ten biggest clones take up about 5.7%. Sample: CD4+ or CD8+ T cells sorted from blood, taken in a trial of the OX40 agonist ivuxolimab. The receptors stem from an adult with an advanced solid tumor such as melanoma, head and neck, liver or kidney cancer. CDR3s include the opening cysteine and the closing phenylalanine or tryptophan. A D gene is named only where the DNA matches it firmly. Clone sizes are given selectively: once, few, many, or a class where the clone is expanded.

D gene,clone size,V gene,J gene,CDR3 length,CDR3 DNA,CDR3 protein
.,.,TRBV4-1,TRBJ1-3,13,TGCGCCAGCAGCCAAGAAACTGGAAACACCATATATTTT,CASSQETGNTIYF
.,.,TRBV30,TRBJ1-5,13,TGTGCCTGGAGGGACAACTTCAATCAGCCCCAGCATTTT,CAWRDNFNQPQHF
.,many,TRBV29-1,TRBJ1-1,12,TGCAGCGCCATGGACGGGAACACTGAAGCTTTCTTT,CSAMDGNTEAFF
.,.,TRBV28,TRBJ1-2,14,TGTGCCAGCACCCCTTACCTTACGATCTATGGCTACACCTTC,CASTPYLTIYGYTF
.,.,TRBV6-1,TRBJ2-5,10,TGTGCCAGCATGCGAGAGACCCAGTACTTC,CASMRETQYF
TRBD2,.,TRBV6-1,TRBJ2-7,17,TGTGCCAGCAGTGGCGGGGGGATGGGACACTGGACCTACGAGCAGTACTTC,CASSGGGMGHWTYEQYF
.,few,TRBV19,TRBJ2-6,16,TGTGCCAGTAAGCCCGAGAGGAGCTCTGGGGCCAACGTCCTGACTTTC,CASKPERSSGANVLTF
TRBD1,.,TRBV7-9,TRBJ2-2,15,TGTGCCAGCAGCCCCCGGACAGGGGGTTCCGGGGAGCTGTTTTTT,CASSPRTGGSGELFF
TRBD1,.,TRBV18,TRBJ2-7,15,TGTGCCAGCTCACTCGGGACAGGGGGTCCCTACGAGCAGTACTTC,CASSLGTGGPYEQYF
TRBD1,.,TRBV5-1,TRBJ2-7,14,TGCGCCAGCAGCCAGGGACAGGGGGCCTACGAGCAGTACTTC,CASSQGQGAYEQYF
TRBD1,.,TRBV7-2,TRBJ1-1,16,TGTGCCAGCAGCCCATCGACAGGGCGAGGGAACACTGAAGCTTTCTTT,CASSPSTGRGNTEAFF
.,few,TRBV6-5,TRBJ2-1,13,TGTGCCAGCAGTTACTCGAAAAATACAGATCAGTTCTTC,CASSYSKNTDQFF
.,.,TRBV5-6,TRBJ1-2,15,TGTGCCAGCAGCTCCAGGGGAACATCGGGCTATGGCTACACCTTC,CASSSRGTSGYGYTF
.,few,TRBV5-1,TRBJ2-1,17,TGCGCCAGCAGCTTGGTGGGGGGTACAGAGGGAAACAATGAGCAGTTCTTC,CASSLVGGTEGNNEQFF
TRBD1,.,TRBV15,TRBJ1-5,17,TGTGCCACCAGCAGGTGGACAGGGGCCCAGAGCAATCAGCCCCAGCATTTT,CATSRWTGAQSNQPQHF
.,.,TRBV7-2,TRBJ2-4,14,TGTGCCAGCAGCTTATCAGGACGGGGAAACATTCAGTACTTC,CASSLSGRGNIQYF
TRBD2,.,TRBV5-1,TRBJ2-3,16,TGCGCCAGCAGCCCCCAGACTAGCCTGCCTTCTTGGACGCAGTATTTT,CASSPQTSLPSWTQYF
.,.,TRBV5-6,TRBJ1-2,12,TGTGCCAGCACCCTTGGGGTGGAGGGCTACACCTTC,CASTLGVEGYTF
.,few,TRBV6-5,TRBJ1-1,14,TGTGCCAGCAGTTACAAAGGGGGGCACACTGAAGCTTTCTTT,CASSYKGGHTEAFF
TRBD2,.,TRBV7-6,TRBJ2-3,16,TGTGCCAGCAGCGCCGGACTAGCGAGTAGCACAGATACGCAGTATTTT,CASSAGLASSTDTQYF
.,.,TRBV19,TRBJ2-5,14,TGTGCCAGTAGTATGGCCCCCGGTCCGGGGGCCCAGTACTTC,CASSMAPGPGAQYF
.,.,TRBV7-2,TRBJ1-4,17,TGTGCCAGCAGCTTAGACGGGACTCCAGCAACTAATGAAAAACTGTTTTTT,CASSLDGTPATNEKLFF
.,few,TRBV28,TRBJ2-4,14,TGTGCCAGCAGTTTACAGGGGGCCAAAAACATTCAGTACTTC,CASSLQGAKNIQYF
.,.,TRBV28,TRBJ1-2,14,TGTGCCAGCAGTTCCAGGAAGGAACACTATGGCTACACCTTC,CASSSRKEHYGYTF